Listed below are T cell receptor beta chains from one sample, sequenced in a study of T cell clones after liver transplantation. Profiling relied on immunoSEQ multiplex PCR, and the TCRdb table lists in-frame clones only, not all of them. The sample contains about 11,000 clones, 71% of which appear only once. The sequenced sample was CD4+ T cells from blood, obtained approximately 29 months after liver transplant. These receptors were obtained from a human patient who received a liver transplant. The T cells may come from the graft donor. CDR3s include the opening cysteine and the closing phenylalanine or tryptophan. A D gene is named only where the DNA matches it firmly. Rows give clone size only sometimes, using once, few, many, or a class for an expanded clone.

CDR3: CASSLSSGQGYEQYF; DNA: TGTGCCAGCAGTTTAAGTTCTGGACAGGGCTACGAGCAGTACTTC; V: TRBV27; D: TRBD1; J: TRBJ2-7; size: .
CDR3: CASSFAAQMNTEAFF; DNA: TGTGCCAGCAGTTTCGCCGCACAGATGAACACTGAAGCTTTCTTT; V: TRBV28; D: .; J: TRBJ1-1; size: .
CDR3: CASSKAGTGGADTQYF; DNA: TGTGCCAGCAGCAAGGCCGGGACAGGGGGCGCAGATACGCAGTATTTT; V: TRBV5-5; D: TRBD1; J: TRBJ2-3; size: .
CDR3: CASSLSQRTSYNEQFF; DNA: TGTGCCAGCAGCTTATCGCAGAGGACCTCCTACAATGAGCAGTTCTTC; V: TRBV7-8; D: .; J: TRBJ2-1; size: once
CDR3: CASSYGSAVSSYNEQFF; DNA: TGTGCCAGCAGTTATGGCAGCGCAGTAAGCTCCTACAATGAGCAGTTCTTC; V: TRBV27; D: .; J: TRBJ2-1; size: .
CDR3: CASSWAGTSGKGAKNIQYF; DNA: TGCGCCAGCAGCTGGGCCGGGACTAGCGGGAAGGGGGCCAAAAACATTCAGTACTTC; V: TRBV5-1; D: TRBD2; J: TRBJ2-4; size: .
CDR3: CASRKGQGARVEQFF; DNA: TGTGCCAGCAGAAAAGGACAGGGGGCGCGGGTCGAGCAGTTCTTC; V: TRBV7-9; D: TRBD1; J: TRBJ2-1; size: .
CDR3: CASSQDQPSPAGVWSTDTQYF; DNA: TGCGCCAGCAGCCAAGATCAACCCTCACCGGCGGGAGTGTGGAGCACAGATACGCAGTATTTT; V: TRBV4-3; D: TRBD2; J: TRBJ2-3; size: .
CDR3: CASSFGGDTQYF; DNA: TGTGCCAGCAGCTTTGGGGGGGATACGCAGTATTTT; V: TRBV5-5; D: .; J: TRBJ2-3; size: few
CDR3: CASSEGEGRRNQPQHF; DNA: TGTGCCAGCAGCGAGGGAGAGGGAAGGCGCAATCAGCCCCAGCATTTT; V: TRBV5-7; D: .; J: TRBJ1-5; size: .
CDR3: CASSMVGDRVNGYTF; DNA: TGTGCCAGTAGTATGGTTGGGGACAGGGTCAATGGCTACACCTTC; V: TRBV19; D: TRBD1; J: TRBJ1-2; size: .
CDR3: CASSLGQGMYEQYF; DNA: TGTGCCAGCAGCTTAGGACAGGGAATGTACGAGCAGTACTTC; V: TRBV7-6; D: TRBD1; J: TRBJ2-7; size: .
CDR3: CASSQVAGAGAFF; DNA: TGTGCCAGCAGCCAGGTCGCCGGGGCAGGGGCTTTCTTT; V: TRBV4-2; D: .; J: TRBJ1-1; size: .
CDR3: CASRLTGGGTEAFF; DNA: TGTGCCAGCAGACTAACAGGGGGTGGGACTGAAGCTTTCTTT; V: TRBV2; D: TRBD1; J: TRBJ1-1; size: .
CDR3: CASSPHNSPLHF; DNA: TGTGCCAGCAGCCCCCATAATTCACCCCTCCACTTT; V: TRBV6-5; D: .; J: TRBJ1-6; size: few
CDR3: CASSELWADTQYF; DNA: TGTGCCAGCAGTGAACTATGGGCAGATACGCAGTATTTT; V: TRBV6-1; D: .; J: TRBJ2-3; size: .
CDR3: CASSFEVSYEQYF; DNA: TGTGCCAGCAGCTTTGAGGTATCCTACGAGCAGTACTTC; V: TRBV7-2; D: .; J: TRBJ2-7; size: .
CDR3: CASSSLGSLTGIHEQYF; DNA: TGTGCCAGCAGTTCTCTGGGTTCACTAACAGGGATCCACGAGCAGTACTTC; V: TRBV27; D: .; J: TRBJ2-7; size: .
CDR3: CASSLDFSSYNSPLHF; DNA: TGTGCCAGCAGCTTGGACTTCAGCTCCTATAATTCACCCCTCCACTTT; V: TRBV28; D: .; J: TRBJ1-6; size: few
CDR3: CASSLGRDSVETQYF; DNA: TGTGCCAGCAGCTTAGGCCGGGACAGCGTGGAGACCCAGTACTTC; V: TRBV7-8; D: TRBD1; J: TRBJ2-5; size: .
CDR3: CASSIGTGAADREAFF; DNA: TGTGCCAGCAGCATAGGGACAGGGGCCGCCGACCGTGAAGCTTTCTTT; V: TRBV5-8; D: TRBD1; J: TRBJ1-1; size: .
CDR3: CASSYGGSTDTQYF; DNA: TGTGCCAGCAGTTACGGGGGTAGCACAGATACGCAGTATTTT; V: TRBV6-5; D: .; J: TRBJ2-3; size: .
CDR3: CASSSPPGQGPTNEKLFF; DNA: TGTGCCAGCAGCTCGCCCCCAGGACAGGGACCAACTAATGAAAAACTGTTTTTT; V: TRBV5-5; D: TRBD1; J: TRBJ1-4; size: once
CDR3: CASSPSGSTDTQYF; DNA: TGTGCCAGCAGCCCCAGCGGGAGTACAGATACGCAGTATTTT; V: TRBV9; D: TRBD2; J: TRBJ2-3; size: .
CDR3: CASSLAVGQYEQYF; DNA: TGTGCCAGCAGCTTAGCGGTCGGACAATACGAGCAGTACTTC; V: TRBV7-8; D: .; J: TRBJ2-7; size: .
CDR3: CASSLAPDRQYF; DNA: TGTGCCAGCAGCTTAGCGCCGGACAGACAGTACTTC; V: TRBV7-9; D: .; J: TRBJ2-4; size: .
CDR3: CAWIHGRLNTEAFF; DNA: TGTGCCTGGATTCATGGCAGATTGAACACTGAAGCTTTCTTT; V: TRBV30; D: .; J: TRBJ1-1; size: few
CDR3: CASSSDNNYGYTF; DNA: TGTGCCAGCAGTTCGGACAATAACTATGGCTACACCTTC; V: TRBV6-5; D: .; J: TRBJ1-2; size: .
CDR3: CASSEAGQHLRNTIYF; DNA: TGTGCCAGCAGTGAAGCAGGTCAGCACCTAAGGAACACCATATATTTT; V: TRBV2; D: .; J: TRBJ1-3; size: .
CDR3: CAISDPSGQGASNEKLFF; DNA: TGTGCCATCAGTGACCCGTCTGGACAGGGGGCTTCGAATGAAAAACTGTTTTTT; V: TRBV10-3; D: TRBD1; J: TRBJ1-4; size: .
CDR3: CASSPLAEIYNEQFF; DNA: TGTGCCAGCAGTCCCTTAGCGGAGATATACAATGAGCAGTTCTTC; V: TRBV27; D: .; J: TRBJ2-1; size: large
CDR3: CATSRSNEGNEKLFF; DNA: TGTGCCACCAGCAGATCTAACGAAGGCAATGAAAAACTGTTTTTT; V: TRBV15; D: .; J: TRBJ1-4; size: .
CDR3: CSVEGTGGYEQYF; DNA: TGCAGCGTCGAAGGGACAGGGGGCTACGAGCAGTACTTC; V: TRBV29-1; D: TRBD1; J: TRBJ2-7; size: .
CDR3: CASSEVGTGFVNYGYTF; DNA: TGTGCCAGCAGTGAAGTAGGGACAGGGTTTGTTAACTATGGCTACACCTTC; V: TRBV6-1; D: TRBD1; J: TRBJ1-2; size: once
CDR3: CASSLTSGEETQYF; DNA: TGTGCCAGCAGCCTTACTAGCGGGGAAGAGACCCAGTACTTC; V: TRBV7-2; D: TRBD2; J: TRBJ2-5; size: .
CDR3: CASSPLSEKLFF; DNA: TGTGCCAGCAGCCCATTAAGTGAAAAACTGTTTTTT; V: TRBV4-2; D: .; J: TRBJ1-4; size: .
CDR3: CASSQDTNTDTQYF; DNA: TGCGCCAGCAGCCAAGACACTAACACAGATACGCAGTATTTT; V: TRBV4-1; D: .; J: TRBJ2-3; size: medium-sized
CDR3: CASRDGTGTYEQYF; DNA: TGTGCCAGCAGGGACGGGACAGGGACCTACGAGCAGTACTTC; V: TRBV7-9; D: TRBD1; J: TRBJ2-7; size: medium-sized
CDR3: CASSLASGSGYGYTF; DNA: TGTGCCAGCAGTTTAGCCTCAGGTTCTGGCTATGGCTACACCTTC; V: TRBV27; D: .; J: TRBJ1-2; size: .
CDR3: CARTKETQYF; DNA: TGTGCCAGAACCAAAGAGACCCAGTACTTC; V: TRBV6-4; D: .; J: TRBJ2-5; size: .
CDR3: CASSQGSTNYGYTF; DNA: TGCGCCAGCAGCCAAGGAAGTACTAACTATGGCTACACCTTC; V: TRBV4-1; D: .; J: TRBJ1-2; size: .
CDR3: CASSLTGRPDLPGNTIYF; DNA: TGTGCCAGCAGTTTAACAGGAAGACCCGATCTCCCTGGAAACACCATATATTTT; V: TRBV27; D: .; J: TRBJ1-3; size: .
CDR3: CASSLSLNPNTGELFF; DNA: TGTGCCAGCAGCTTATCACTCAACCCGAACACCGGGGAGCTGTTTTTT; V: TRBV7-9; D: .; J: TRBJ2-2; size: .
CDR3: CASSLGVYDTGELFF; DNA: TGTGCCAGCAGCTTGGGAGTCTATGACACCGGGGAGCTGTTTTTT; V: TRBV7-8; D: .; J: TRBJ2-2; size: .
CDR3: CARSRGRKQETQYF; DNA: TGTGCCAGAAGCCGGGGGAGGAAACAAGAGACCCAGTACTTC; V: TRBV5-3; D: .; J: TRBJ2-5; size: .